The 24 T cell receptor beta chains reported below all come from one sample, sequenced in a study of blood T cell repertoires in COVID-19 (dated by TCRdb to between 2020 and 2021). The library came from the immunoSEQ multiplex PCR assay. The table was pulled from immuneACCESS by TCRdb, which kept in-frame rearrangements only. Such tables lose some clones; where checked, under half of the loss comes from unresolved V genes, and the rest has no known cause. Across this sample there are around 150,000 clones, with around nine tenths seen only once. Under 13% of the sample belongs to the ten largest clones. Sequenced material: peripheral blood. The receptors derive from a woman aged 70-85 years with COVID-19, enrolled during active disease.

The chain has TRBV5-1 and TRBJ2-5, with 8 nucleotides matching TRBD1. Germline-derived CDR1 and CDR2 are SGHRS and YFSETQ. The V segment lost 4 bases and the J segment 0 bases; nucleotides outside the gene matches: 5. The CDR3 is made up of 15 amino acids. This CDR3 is CASSLDRVYQETQYF. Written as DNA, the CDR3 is TGCGCCAGCAGCCTGGACAGGGTCTACCAAGAGACCCAGTACTTC.

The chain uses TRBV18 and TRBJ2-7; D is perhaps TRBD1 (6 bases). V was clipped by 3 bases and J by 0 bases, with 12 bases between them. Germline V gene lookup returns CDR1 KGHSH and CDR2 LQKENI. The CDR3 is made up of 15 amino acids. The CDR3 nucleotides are TGTGCCAGCTCACCGGGTGCAGGGGTCTCCTACGAGCAGTACTTC. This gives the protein CASSPGAGVSYEQYF.

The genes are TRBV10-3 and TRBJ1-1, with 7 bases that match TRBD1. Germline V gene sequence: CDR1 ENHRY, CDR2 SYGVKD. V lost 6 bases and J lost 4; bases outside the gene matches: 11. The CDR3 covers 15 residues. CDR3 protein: CAIRVTGEGSTEAFF. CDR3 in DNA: TGTGCCATCAGGGTAACAGGGGAAGGTTCCACTGAAGCTTTCTTT.

CDR3 sequence: CASRLRDRAVEQYF. Written as DNA, the CDR3 is TGTGCCAGCCGCCTCCGGGACAGGGCTGTGGAGCAGTACTTC. The rearrangement joins TRBV6-2 or TRBV6-3 to TRBJ2-7; TRBD1 matches at 9 bases. V shed 8 bases and J 7 bases; nucleotides not matched to a gene: 12. Germline V lookup: CDR1 MNHEY, CDR2 SVGEGT. The CDR3 is 14 residues long.

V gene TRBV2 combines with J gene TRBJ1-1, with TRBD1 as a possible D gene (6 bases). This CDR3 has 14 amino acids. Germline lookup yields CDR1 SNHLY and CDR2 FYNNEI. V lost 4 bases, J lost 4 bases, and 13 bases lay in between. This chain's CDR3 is CASSVHRVGTEAFF. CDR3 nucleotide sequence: TGTGCCAGCAGTGTTCACAGGGTGGGCACTGAAGCTTTCTTT.

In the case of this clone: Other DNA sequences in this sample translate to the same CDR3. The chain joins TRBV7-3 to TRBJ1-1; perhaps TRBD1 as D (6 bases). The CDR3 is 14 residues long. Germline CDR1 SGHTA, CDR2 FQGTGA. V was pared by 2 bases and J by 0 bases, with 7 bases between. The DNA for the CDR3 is TGTGCCAGCAGCTTATCAGGGGTGAACACTGAAGCTTTCTTT. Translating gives CASSLSGVNTEAFF. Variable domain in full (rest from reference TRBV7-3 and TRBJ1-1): GAGVSQTPSNKVTEKGKYVELRCDPISGHTALYWYRQSLGQGPEFLIYFQGTGAADDSGLPNDRFFAVRPEGSVSTLKIQRTERGDSAVYLCASSLSGVNTEAFFGQGTRLTVV.

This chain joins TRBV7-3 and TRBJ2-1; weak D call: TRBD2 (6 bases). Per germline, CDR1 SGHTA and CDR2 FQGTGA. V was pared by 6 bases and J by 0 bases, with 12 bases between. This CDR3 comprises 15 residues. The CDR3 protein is CASRGAGSSYNEQFF. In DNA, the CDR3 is TGTGCCAGCAGAGGGGCGGGGTCCTCCTACAATGAGCAGTTCTTC.

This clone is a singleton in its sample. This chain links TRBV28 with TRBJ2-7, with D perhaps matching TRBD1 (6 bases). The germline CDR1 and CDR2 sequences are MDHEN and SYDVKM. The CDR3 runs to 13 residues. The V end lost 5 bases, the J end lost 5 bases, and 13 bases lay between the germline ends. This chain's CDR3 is CASSPTGINEQYF. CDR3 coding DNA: TGTGCCAGCAGTCCAACAGGGATCAACGAGCAGTACTTC.

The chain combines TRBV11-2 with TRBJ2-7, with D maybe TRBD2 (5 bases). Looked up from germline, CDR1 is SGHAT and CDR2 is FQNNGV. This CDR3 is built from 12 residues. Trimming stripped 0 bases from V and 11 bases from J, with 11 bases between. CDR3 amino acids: CASSLETGRKYF. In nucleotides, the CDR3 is TGTGCCAGCAGCTTAGAAACGGGGAGAAAGTACTTC. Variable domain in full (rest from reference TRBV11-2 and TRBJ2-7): EAGVAQSPRYKIIEKRQSVAFWCNPISGHATLYWYQQILGQGPKLLIQFQNNGVVDDSQLPKDRFSAERLKGVDSTLKIQPAKLEDSAVYLCASSLETGRKYFGPGTRLTVT.

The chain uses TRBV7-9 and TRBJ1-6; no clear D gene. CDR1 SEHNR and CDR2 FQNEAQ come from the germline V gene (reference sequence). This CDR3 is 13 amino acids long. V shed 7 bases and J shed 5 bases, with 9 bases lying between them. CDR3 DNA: TGTGCCAGCACGGGAGGGAATAATTCACCCCTCCACTTT. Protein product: CASTGGNNSPLHF.

The CDR3 reads CASSYKTGDQPQHF. CDR3 sequence (DNA): TGTGCCAGCAGTTACAAAACAGGGGATCAGCCCCAGCATTTT. V and J are TRBV6-6 and TRBJ1-5, with TRBD1 matching over 7 bases. J was trimmed by 5 bases and V by 2 bases; bases with no gene match: 3. Germline V gene sequence: CDR1 MNHNY, CDR2 SVGAGI (reference sequence). The CDR3 is made up of 14 amino acids.

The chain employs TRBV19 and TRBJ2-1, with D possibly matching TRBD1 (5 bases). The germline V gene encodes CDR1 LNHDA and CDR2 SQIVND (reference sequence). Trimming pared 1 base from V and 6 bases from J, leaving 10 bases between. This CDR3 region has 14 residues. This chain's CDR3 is CASSIGQRSNEQFF. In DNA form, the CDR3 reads TGTGCCAGTAGTATAGGACAGAGGAGCAATGAGCAGTTCTTC.

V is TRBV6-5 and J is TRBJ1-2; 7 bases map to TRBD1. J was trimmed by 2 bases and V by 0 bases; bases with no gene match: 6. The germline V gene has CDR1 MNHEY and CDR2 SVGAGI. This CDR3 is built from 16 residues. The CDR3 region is CASSYSTGRSNYGYTF. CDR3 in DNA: TGTGCCAGCAGTTACTCGACAGGGAGGAGCAACTATGGCTACACCTTC.

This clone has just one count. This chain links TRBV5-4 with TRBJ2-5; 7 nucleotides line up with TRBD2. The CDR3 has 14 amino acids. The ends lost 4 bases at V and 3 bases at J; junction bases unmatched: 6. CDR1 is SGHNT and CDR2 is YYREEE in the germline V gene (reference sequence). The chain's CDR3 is CASSPRGGEETQYF. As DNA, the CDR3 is TGTGCCAGCAGCCCCCGCGGGGGAGAAGAGACCCAGTACTTC.

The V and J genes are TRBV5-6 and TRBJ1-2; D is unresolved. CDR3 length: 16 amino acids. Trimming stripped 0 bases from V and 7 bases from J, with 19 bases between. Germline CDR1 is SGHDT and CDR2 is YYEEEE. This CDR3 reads CASSLEPIGGLFGYTF. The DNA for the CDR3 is TGTGCCAGCAGCTTGGAGCCCATCGGAGGCCTCTTTGGCTACACCTTC. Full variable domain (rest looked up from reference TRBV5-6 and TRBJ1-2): DAGVTQSPTHLIKTRGQQVTLRCSPKSGHDTVSWYQQALGQGPQFIFQYYEEEERQRGNFPDRFSGHQFPNYSSELNVNALLLGDSALYLCASSLEPIGGLFGYTFGSGTRLTVV.

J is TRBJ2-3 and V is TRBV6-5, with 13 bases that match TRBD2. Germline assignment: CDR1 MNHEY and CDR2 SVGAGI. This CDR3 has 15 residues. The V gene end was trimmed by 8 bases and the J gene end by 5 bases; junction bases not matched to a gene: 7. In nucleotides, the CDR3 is TGTGCCAGCTCTGAGGGGACTAGCGGGGTAGATACGCAGTATTTT. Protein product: CASSEGTSGVDTQYF.

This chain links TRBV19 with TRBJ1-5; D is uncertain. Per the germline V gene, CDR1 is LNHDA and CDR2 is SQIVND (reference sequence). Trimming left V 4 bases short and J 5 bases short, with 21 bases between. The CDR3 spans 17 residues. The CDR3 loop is CASSTGGTQKSHQPQHF. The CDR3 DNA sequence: TGTGCCAGTAGTACCGGAGGAACCCAAAAGTCCCATCAGCCCCAGCATTTT.

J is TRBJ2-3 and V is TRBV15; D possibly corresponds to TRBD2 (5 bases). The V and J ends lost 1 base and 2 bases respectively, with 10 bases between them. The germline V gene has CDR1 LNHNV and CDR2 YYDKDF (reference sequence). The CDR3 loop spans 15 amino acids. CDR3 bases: TGTGCCACCAGCAGAGGGCTAGCCCCCACAGATACGCAGTATTTT. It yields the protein CATSRGLAPTDTQYF.

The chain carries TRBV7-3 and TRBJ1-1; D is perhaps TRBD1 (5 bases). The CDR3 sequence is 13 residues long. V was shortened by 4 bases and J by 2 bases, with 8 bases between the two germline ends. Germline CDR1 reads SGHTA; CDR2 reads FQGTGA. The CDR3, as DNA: TGTGCCAGCAGCTCAGGGTTAAACACTGAAGCTTTCTTT. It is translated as CASSSGLNTEAFF.

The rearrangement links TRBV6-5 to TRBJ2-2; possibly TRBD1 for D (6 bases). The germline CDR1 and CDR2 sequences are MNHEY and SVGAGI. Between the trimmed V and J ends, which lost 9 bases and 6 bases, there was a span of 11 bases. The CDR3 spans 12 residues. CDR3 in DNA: TGTGCCAGTAAACAGGGTCCCGGGGAGCTGTTTTTT. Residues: CASKQGPGELFF.

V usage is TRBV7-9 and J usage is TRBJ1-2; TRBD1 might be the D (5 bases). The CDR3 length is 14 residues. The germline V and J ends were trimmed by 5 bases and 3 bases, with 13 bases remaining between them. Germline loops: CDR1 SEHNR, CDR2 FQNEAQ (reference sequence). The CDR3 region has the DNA TGTGCCAGCAGCATCCAACAGGTGTACTATGGCTACACCTTC. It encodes CASSIQQVYYGYTF.

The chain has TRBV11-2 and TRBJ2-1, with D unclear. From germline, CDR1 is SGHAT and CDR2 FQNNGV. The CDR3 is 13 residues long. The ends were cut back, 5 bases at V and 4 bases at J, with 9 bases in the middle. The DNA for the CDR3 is TGTGCCAGCAGCCCTGTCCCTTACAATGAGCAGTTCTTC. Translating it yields CASSPVPYNEQFF.

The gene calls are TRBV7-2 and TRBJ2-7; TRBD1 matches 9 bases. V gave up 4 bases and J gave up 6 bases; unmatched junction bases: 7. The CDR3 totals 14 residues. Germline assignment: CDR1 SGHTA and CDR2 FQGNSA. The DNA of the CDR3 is TGTGCCAGCAGCTCCGGGACAGGGCTCCTCGAGCAGTACTTC. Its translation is CASSSGTGLLEQYF.

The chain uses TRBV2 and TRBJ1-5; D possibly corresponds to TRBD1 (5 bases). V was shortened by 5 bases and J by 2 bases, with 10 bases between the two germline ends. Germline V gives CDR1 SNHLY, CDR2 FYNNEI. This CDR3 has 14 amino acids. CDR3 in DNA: TGTGCCAGCAGTCAAGTACAGGGCAATCAGCCCCAGCATTTT. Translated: CASSQVQGNQPQHF.